This T cell receptor beta chain was sequenced in a study of T cell repertoires in cytomegalovirus infection. Whole-study results and caveats: HLA-C-restricted CMV-specific TCR beta clonotypes prevailed in the ex vivo response.

This clonotype has a count of ten or more. Its target is unknown. Using its own MiXCR run on the reads, TCRdb lists one record per CDR3 protein. This table holds about 490,000 distinct CDR3 sequences, approximately 10% found once. This CDR3 contains 14 residues. Germline V lookup: CDR1 SSHAT, CDR2 FNYEAQ (reference sequence). Trimming removed 5 bases at V and 2 bases at J, with 12 bases between. The sample was PBMCs. The clonotype was recovered from a human donor in good health (CMV status not recorded). Some clones in this sample may be carry-over from other donors' samples. V usage is TRBV7-7 and J usage is TRBJ2-5; the D is unclear. The CDR3 sequence is CASSLGTPQETQYF. The CDR3 DNA is TGTGCCAGCAGCCTAGGCACCCCGCAAGAGACCCAGTACTTC.